This entry lists 21 T cell receptor beta chains sequenced from one sample in a study of CD8+ T cells in alopecia areata. Treatment in this sample: oral pan-JAK inhibitor, 5-10 mg twice daily. RNA was isolated and reverse transcribed to cDNA, the sequencing template. Sequenced by immunoSEQ multiplex PCR; TCRdb stores in-frame clones only, minus some. The sample shows about 94,000 clones, about two thirds of them seen only once. The input for sequencing was CD8+ T cells sorted from blood, taken between weeks 43 and 45, from a patient treated with tofacitinib. Receptor source: a human donor with alopecia areata.

V gene TRBV29-1 combines with J gene TRBJ1-2, with D maybe TRBD1 (6 bases). The length of the CDR3 is 12 residues. The germline V gene encodes CDR1 SQVTM and CDR2 ANQGSEA. V gave up 5 bases and J gave up 7 bases, with 14 bases separating them. CDR3 DNA: TGCAGCGTTACGGACAGTTCCAGTGGCTACACCTTC. It is translated as CSVTDSSSGYTF.

The chain joins TRBV7-9 to TRBJ2-7; D unclear. Per the germline V gene, CDR1 is SEHNR and CDR2 is FQNEAQ (reference sequence). This CDR3 has 14 amino acids. Deletions cut 1 base from V and 5 bases from J, with 12 bases between. The CDR3 protein is CASSLGRVFDEQYF. The DNA for the CDR3 is TGTGCCAGCAGCTTAGGTCGGGTCTTTGACGAGCAGTACTTC.

The sample holds a few counts of this clone. This chain joins TRBV7-9 and TRBJ2-3; possibly TRBD2 for D (5 bases). The germline gives CDR1 SEHNR, CDR2 FQNEAQ (reference sequence). This CDR3 spans 17 amino acids. The V end was cut by 5 bases, the J end by 2 bases, with 20 bases between. CDR3 bases: TGTGCCAGCAGCGGAGATTATTCAGCGGCCTACACAGATACGCAGTATTTT. This translates into CASSGDYSAAYTDTQYF.

The chain recombines TRBV9 with TRBJ1-2, with 8 nucleotides matching TRBD1. The V segment lost 3 bases and the J segment 1 base; nucleotides outside the gene matches: 5. The CDR3 is made up of 15 amino acids. Germline CDR1 SGDLS, CDR2 YYNGEE. The CDR3 reads CASSGTGGNNYGYTF. The CDR3 nucleotides read TGTGCCAGCAGCGGAACAGGGGGGAATAACTATGGCTACACCTTC. Combining the CDR3 with reference TRBV9 and TRBJ1-2 gives the whole variable domain DSGVTQTPKHLITATGQRVTLRCSPRSGDLSVYWYQQSLDQGLQFLIQYYNGEERAKGNILERFSAQQFPDLHSELNLSSLELGDSALYFCASSGTGGNNYGYTFGSGTRLTVV.

This clone occurred once. The identical CDR3 is also encoded by other nucleotide sequences in the sample. J is TRBJ1-4 and V is TRBV27; D not certain. The germline V gene has CDR1 MNHEY and CDR2 SMNVEV (reference sequence). The CDR3 extends over 12 amino acids. The DNA for the CDR3 is TGTGCTAGTGGACGGCCGAATGAAAAACTGTTTTTT. Translating gives CASGRPNEKLFF.

As for this clone: This same CDR3 is encoded by further DNA sequences in the sample. V gene TRBV5-6 combines with J gene TRBJ1-5; no clear D. Trimming took 0 bases from V and 4 from J, leaving 2 bases between them. Per germline, CDR1 SGHDT and CDR2 YYEEEE. This CDR3 has 12 amino acids. In DNA, the CDR3 is TGTGCCAGCAGCTTGGGAAATCAGCCCCAGCATTTT. This gives the protein CASSLGNQPQHF.

CDR3 residues: CASSQPLLDGINEKLFF. Written as DNA, the CDR3 is TGTGCCAGCAGTCAACCCTTACTGGACGGAATTAATGAAAAACTGTTTTTT. The chain combines TRBV2 with TRBJ1-4; D remains ambiguous. Germline CDR1 reads SNHLY; CDR2 reads FYNNEI. The CDR3 is made up of 17 amino acids. Trimming left V 5 bases short and J 4 bases short, with 20 bases between.

The chain carries TRBV4-3 and TRBJ2-2; no definite D call. This CDR3 contains 15 residues. Deletions cut 0 bases from V and 3 bases from J, with 8 bases between. Germline V gene data show CDR1 as LGHNA and CDR2 as YSLEER. The CDR3 reads CASSQDLSDTGELFF. The DNA for the CDR3 is TGCGCCAGCAGCCAAGATTTGTCGGACACCGGGGAGCTGTTTTTT.

The chain couples TRBV4-3 to TRBJ1-2; 8 nucleotides agree with TRBD1. V lost 0 bases, J lost 4 bases, and 10 bases stayed unmatched. The CDR3 totals 17 residues. Germline V gene lookup returns CDR1 LGHNA and CDR2 YSLEER. CDR3 nucleotides: TGCGCCAGCAGCCAAGATCGGACAGGGAGGATCGCCTATGGCTACACCTTC. Translation gives CASSQDRTGRIAYGYTF.

This chain connects TRBV7-3 to TRBJ2-1; D may be TRBD1 (6 bases). Germline V CDR1 and CDR2: SGHTA, FQGTGA. The V and J ends lost 1 base and 4 bases respectively, with 8 bases between them. The CDR3 totals 14 residues. DNA of the CDR3: TGTGCCAGCAGCTTAAAAGGGGGTTACAATGAGCAGTTCTTC. This translates into CASSLKGGYNEQFF.

The rearrangement joins TRBV4-1 to TRBJ1-1, with D possibly matching TRBD1 (6 bases). The CDR3 spans 13 residues. Germline values: CDR1 MGHRA, CDR2 YSYEKL. Trimming cost V 4 bases and J 2 bases, with 8 bases left between them. CDR3 nucleotide sequence: TGCGCCAGCAGCCGCAGGGGAAACACTGAAGCTTTCTTT. This encodes CASSRRGNTEAFF.

The V and J genes are TRBV29-1 and TRBJ2-2; a possible D gene is TRBD1 (6 bases). The CDR3 consists of 14 residues. Germline V gene lookup returns CDR1 SQVTM and CDR2 ANQGSEA. The V gene lost 6 bases and the J gene lost 6 bases, with 17 bases spanning the gap. The DNA for the CDR3 is TGCAGCGTCCCGGCACAGGGAACTGCCGGGGAGCTGTTTTTT. This translates into CSVPAQGTAGELFF.

The chain recombines TRBV19 with TRBJ1-2, with D unresolved. The germline V gene has CDR1 LNHDA and CDR2 SQIVND (reference sequence). This CDR3 contains 13 residues. V dropped 5 bases and J dropped 1 base, with 8 bases sitting between them. The CDR3 here is CASSSGGNYGYTF. The CDR3 nucleotides are TGTGCCAGTAGTTCTGGCGGTAACTATGGCTACACCTTC.

This clone was detected once. The V and J genes are TRBV19 and TRBJ1-5; the D is unclear. Trimming stripped 3 bases from V and 3 bases from J, with 12 bases between. In germline, CDR1 is LNHDA, CDR2 SQIVND (reference sequence). The CDR3 consists of 15 residues. The CDR3 sequence: CASSMSQSFNQPQHF. CDR3 nucleotide sequence: TGTGCCAGTAGTATGAGTCAGTCATTCAATCAGCCCCAGCATTTT.

This chain joins TRBV30 and TRBJ1-2; tentative D call: TRBD1 (5 bases). This CDR3 has 12 residues. The germline V gene encodes CDR1 GTSNPN and CDR2 SVGIG (reference sequence). Between the trimmed V and J ends, which lost 1 base and 6 bases, there was a span of 9 bases. CDR3 loop: CAWSGTKDGYTF. DNA for the CDR3: TGTGCCTGGAGTGGGACAAAGGATGGCTACACCTTC.

The CDR3 nucleotides are TGCAGCGGGAGGGACAGGGGACGCTACGAGCAGTACTTC. This codes for CSGRDRGRYEQYF. The rearrangement links TRBV29-1 to TRBJ2-7; TRBD1 aligns across 10 bases. The CDR3 extends over 13 amino acids. The germline CDR1 and CDR2 sequences are SQVTM and ANQGSEA. V was pared by 7 bases and J by 3 bases, with 6 bases of the junction left unmatched.

This clone was detected only a few times. The chain carries TRBV27 and TRBJ2-7, with TRBD1 matching 8 bases. Germline CDR1 reads MNHEY; CDR2 reads SMNVEV (reference sequence). The CDR3 runs 16 residues. The J segment lost 1 base and the V segment lost 5 bases, leaving 10 bases of the junction unmatched. CDR3: CASSATGQGYSYEQYF. The CDR3 bases are TGTGCCAGCAGTGCTACCGGACAGGGATATTCCTACGAGCAGTACTTC.

A note on this clone: The sample carries other DNA sequences with the same CDR3. V and J are TRBV29-1 and TRBJ1-1; D is uncertain. The CDR3 contains 12 residues. V was pared by 0 bases and J by 1 base, with 3 bases between. Germline values: CDR1 SQVTM, CDR2 ANQGSEA. This CDR3 reads CSVEEANTEAFF. CDR3 coding DNA: TGCAGCGTTGAAGAAGCGAACACTGAAGCTTTCTTT.

The V call is TRBV7-8, the J call TRBJ2-7, with 11 nucleotides matching TRBD1. The CDR3 length is 14 residues. The germline gives CDR1 SGHVS, CDR2 FQNEAQ. Losses at the gene ends were 6 bases for V and 4 bases for J; bases not matched to a gene: 5. The CDR3 nucleotides are TGTGCCAGCAGTGGGGGACAGGGGGGTTACGAGCAGTACTTC. Translation: CASSGGQGGYEQYF.

The V gene is TRBV4-3, the J gene TRBJ2-3, with D tentatively TRBD2 (6 bases). Between the trimmed V and J ends, which lost 4 bases and 3 bases, there was a span of 11 bases. From germline, CDR1 is LGHNA and CDR2 YSLEER. The CDR3 runs to 14 residues. The CDR3 DNA sequence: TGCGCCAGCAGCCGTGGTAGCGGAACAGATACGCAGTATTTT. It encodes CASSRGSGTDTQYF.

The V and J genes are TRBV29-1 and TRBJ2-1; unclear D gene. The CDR3 runs to 13 residues. Germline-derived CDR1 and CDR2 are SQVTM and ANQGSEA. The germline V and J ends were trimmed by 5 bases and 0 bases, with 8 bases remaining between them. The CDR3, as DNA: TGCAGCGTTTCACGGAGCTCCTACAATGAGCAGTTCTTC. Its protein is CSVSRSSYNEQFF.